The following is a T cell receptor (beta chain) sequence with its context. Antigen: not known. A much larger clone sits a single nucleotide away, making a read error possible. The sample carries other DNA sequences with the same CDR3. The authors distributed each subset's genomic DNA evenly over several immunoSEQ plates. TCRdb's table, derived via immunoSEQ multiplex PCR, lists solely in-frame clones and lacks some. The sample records 950,000 to 1,200,000 clones, around three quarters being singletons. The data stem from a study of shared clonotypes between healthy human individuals. Whole-study context: CD4 naive and memory got three plates each, CD8 naive two, CD8 memory one.

This CDR3 contains 14 residues. The V and J ends lost 2 bases and 4 bases respectively, with 9 bases between them. The germline V gene encodes CDR1 MGHDK and CDR2 SYGVNS. Overall study findings and caveats: Between several donors, naive CD4 clonotypes were shared at a level of about 5%. Unshared clonotypes carried lower generation probabilities than those common to all four donors.

The chain recombines TRBV25-1 with TRBJ1-3; no clear D gene. This clonotype originated in a man aged 18 to 30 in good health. Some clones in this sample may be carry-over from other donors' samples. Sequences were obtained from memory CD4+ T cells from PBMCs. Subset denoted: CD45RA-negative fraction. The CDR3: CASSELHSGNTIYF. The CDR3 DNA is TGTGCCAGCAGTGAACTCCACTCCGGAAACACCATATATTTT.